A selection of T cell receptor beta chains follows, all from one sample in a study of T cells in Graves' hyperthyroidism and ophthalmopathy. One entry per CDR3 protein, called by TCRdb with MiXCR from the multiplex PCR reads. This repertoire shows 500,000 to 750,000 distinct CDR3 sequences, 46% found once; its top ten account for roughly 7.7%. The source material was peripheral blood or thyroid tissue (not recorded which). These receptors were collected from a woman aged 18-29 years with Graves' hyperthyroidism. Both conserved end residues are part of each CDR3. D genes are given only for firm matches. The size of a clone is reported for some rows only, either as once, few or many, or as a class for expanded clones.

CASKSQGTYGYTF,TGTGCCAGCAAAAGCCAGGGGACCTATGGCTACACCTTC,TRBJ1-2,NA,NA,TRBV2
CSARDILAGGLETQYF,TGCAGTGCTAGAGATATCCTAGCGGGAGGTTTGGAGACCCAGTACTTC,TRBJ2-5,many,TRBD2,TRBV20-1
CASSYGGHGYGYTF,TGTGCCAGCAGCTACGGGGGTCACGGCTATGGCTACACCTTC,TRBJ1-2,NA,NA,TRBV7-9
CASSDHGTVRSTIYF,TGTGCCAGCAGCGATCACGGGACAGTTAGAAGCACCATATATTTT,TRBJ1-3,NA,TRBD1,TRBV9
CAITKGTEAFF,TGTGCCATCACTAAGGGGACTGAAGCTTTCTTT,TRBJ1-1,many,NA,TRBV10-3
CASSGTITDTQYF,TGTGCCAGCAGTGGGACCATAACGGATACGCAGTATTTT,TRBJ2-3,few,NA,TRBV7-3
CSARVRGVLRAFF,TGCAGTGCTAGAGTCCGGGGTGTATTAAGGGCTTTCTTT,TRBJ1-1,NA,NA,TRBV20-1
CSVVVPPRYNEQFF,TGCAGCGTTGTCGTCCCCCCTCGATACAATGAGCAGTTCTTC,TRBJ2-1,few,NA,TRBV29-1
CASSFNLYGYTF,TGTGCCAGCAGCTTTAACCTCTATGGCTACACCTTC,TRBJ1-2,many,NA,TRBV5-5
CASRETGPLYGYTF,TGTGCCAGCAGGGAGACAGGGCCACTTTATGGCTACACCTTC,TRBJ1-2,NA,TRBD1,TRBV2
CSASSIGGAVQETQYF,TGCAGTGCCAGTAGTATCGGGGGAGCAGTCCAAGAGACCCAGTACTTC,TRBJ2-5,NA,NA,TRBV20-1
CVILAGAYGYTF,TGTGTTATACTAGCGGGGGCCTATGGCTACACCTTC,TRBJ1-2,NA,NA,TRBV7-9
CSAPEGAGGYTF,TGCAGCGCCCCCGAGGGGGCGGGGGGCTACACCTTC,TRBJ1-2,many,TRBD1,TRBV29-1
CSVEDRGRGHTEAFF,TGCAGCGTTGAAGATCGGGGGAGGGGGCACACTGAAGCTTTCTTT,TRBJ1-1,many,TRBD1,TRBV29-1
CASSTRRGTQPQHF,TGTGCCAGCAGTACACGGCGGGGGACCCAGCCCCAGCATTTT,TRBJ1-5,few,NA,TRBV2
CASSPPSFRGRRQYF,TGTGCCAGCTCACCACCAAGCTTTCGAGGTAGGAGGCAGTACTTC,TRBJ2-7,few,NA,TRBV7-2
CASGPGVSNQPQHF,TGTGCTAGTGGTCCGGGCGTGAGTAATCAGCCCCAGCATTTT,TRBJ1-5,many,NA,TRBV12-5
CASSEGGTNQPQHF,TGTGCCAGCAGTGAAGGGGGAACCAATCAGCCCCAGCATTTT,TRBJ1-5,many,NA,TRBV25-1
CASSLKGHGELFF,TGTGCCAGCAGTTTAAAGGGCCACGGGGAGCTGTTTTTT,TRBJ2-2,NA,NA,TRBV12-3/TRBV12-4
CSVVAWTEAFF,TGCAGCGTTGTCGCGTGGACTGAAGCTTTCTTT,TRBJ1-1,many,NA,TRBV29-1
CASSVEGQGKAFF,TGTGCCAGCAGCGTAGAAGGTCAGGGAAAGGCTTTCTTT,TRBJ1-1,many,NA,TRBV9
CASSLVGVTIF,TGTGCCAGCAGCTTAGTTGGTGTCACGATCTTT,TRBJ1-1,NA,NA,TRBV7-2
CASSPLGEFTGNTIYF,TGTGCCAGCAGTCCCTTAGGTGAATTTACTGGAAACACCATATATTTT,TRBJ1-3,NA,NA,TRBV27
CASSYSSWQGANSGSYEQYF,TGTGCCAGCAGTTACTCGTCTTGGCAGGGGGCGAATAGCGGGAGCTACGAGCAGTACTTC,TRBJ2-7,NA,NA,TRBV6-5
CAIRPGGAGNQPQHF,TGTGCCATCAGGCCGGGGGGGGCAGGCAATCAGCCCCAGCATTTT,TRBJ1-5,NA,NA,TRBV10-3
CASSIGRANEQYF,TGTGCCAGTAGTATTGGGAGGGCGAATGAGCAGTACTTC,TRBJ2-7,NA,TRBD2,TRBV19
CAITEGTQHF,TGTGCCATCACCGAAGGGACCCAGCATTTT,TRBJ1-5,NA,NA,TRBV10-3
CASSPPDRPNYGYTF,TGTGCCAGCAGCCCCCCCGACAGGCCCAACTATGGCTACACCTTC,TRBJ1-2,NA,NA,TRBV28
CASNPGGLRVEAFF,TGTGCCAGCAACCCCGGGGGGTTGCGCGTTGAAGCTTTCTTT,TRBJ1-1,many,NA,TRBV12-3/TRBV12-4